This T cell receptor (beta chain) is drawn from a study of CD8 T cells in Susac syndrome. Germline V lookup: CDR1 SQVTM, CDR2 ANQGSEA. Losses at the gene ends were 6 bases for V and 4 bases for J; bases not matched to a gene: 11. This CDR3 has 17 residues. A quantity of 0.5 to 1 ug RNA underwent reverse transcription using random hexamers. immunoSEQ multiplex PCR amplified TCR beta CDR3 across 54 Vbeta, 13 Jbeta. MiXCR was run by TCRdb on the immunoSEQ multiplex PCR reads, yielding one entry per CDR3 protein. The sample shows 160,000 or so distinct CDR3 sequences, approximately 96% of them seen only once. Negative magnetic isolation gave CD8+ and CD4+ cells; FACS enriched CD8+ TEMRA.

This TCR was sampled from a human donor with multiple sclerosis. The specimen sequenced was CD8+ T cells from PBMCs. The rearrangement links TRBV29-1 to TRBJ2-3; TRBD2 matches at 15 bases. CDR3 nucleotide sequence: TGCAGCGTCCCCTGGACTAGCGGGAGGGCGGGGGCAGATACGCAGTATTTT. This gives the protein CSVPWTSGRAGADTQYF.